These 25 T cell receptor beta chains came from one sample sequenced in a study of PD-1 blockade in classical Hodgkin lymphoma. Each patient's relapse followed autologous stem cell transplantation, and brentuximab vedotin exposure varied. Data came from immunoSEQ multiplex PCR; TCRdb stores just in-frame clones and leaves some out. This table has over 14,000 clones, around 80% appearing once. The source material was peripheral blood mononuclear cells (PBMCs), sampled before the second cycle of nivolumab. The receptors come from a human donor with classical Hodgkin lymphoma.

This chain links TRBV7-8 with TRBJ2-4; 9 positions agree with TRBD1. Trimming took 1 base from V and 8 from J; bases not matched to a gene: 9. CDR3 length: 16 residues. The germline CDR1 and CDR2 sequences are SGHVS and FQNEAQ. This CDR3 reads CASSLDLDRGIDIQYF. CDR3 DNA: TGTGCCAGCAGCTTAGATCTGGACAGGGGAATAGACATTCAGTACTTC.

The DNA for the CDR3 is TGCGCCAGCAGCCAGGGACAGAGAAACACTGAAGCTTTCTTT. This sequence encodes CASSQGQRNTEAFF. The chain employs TRBV5-1 and TRBJ1-1; TRBD1 agrees at 7 bases. V was clipped by 4 bases and J by 2 bases; unmatched bases: 5. CDR3 length: 14 amino acids. The germline gives CDR1 SGHRS, CDR2 YFSETQ.

This chain joins TRBV10-2 and TRBJ1-1; D is unresolved. CDR1 and CDR2 (germline): WSHSY, SAAADI. The CDR3 runs to 14 residues. The V end was cut by 2 bases, the J end by 1 base, with 8 bases between. CDR3 coding DNA: TGCGCCAGCAGTGAGCCAGCCGGGAACACTGAAGCTTTCTTT. Translated: CASSEPAGNTEAFF.

The chain is built from TRBV6-5 and TRBJ1-2; D is unresolved. Germline-derived CDR1 and CDR2 are MNHEY and SVGAGI. The ends were cut back, 4 bases at V and 0 bases at J, with 12 bases in the middle. This CDR3 has 15 residues. CDR3 sequence (DNA): TGTGCCAGCAGTTCAAGGGCGGATACTAACTATGGCTACACCTTC. Its translation: CASSSRADTNYGYTF.

The chain employs TRBV27 and TRBJ1-2; D ambiguous. CDR3 size: 14 residues. The V gene lost 4 bases and the J gene lost 4 bases, with 13 bases spanning the gap. In germline, CDR1 is MNHEY, CDR2 SMNVEV (reference sequence). The CDR3 DNA is TGTGCCAGCAGTTCTAGTAGATTTAGCTATGGCTACACCTTC. As protein: CASSSSRFSYGYTF.

Of note for this clone: Compared with germline, one end of the junction differs, possibly owing to a read error. The J gene is TRBJ2-3, the V gene TRBV5-1; D could derive from TRBD1 or TRBD2 (5 bases each). This CDR3 has 14 amino acids. Germline loops: CDR1 SGHRS, CDR2 YFSETQ. Here the CDR3 reads CASSLGPSTDTQYF. CDR3 DNA sequence: TGCGCCAGCAGTTTGGGACCTAGCACAGATACGCAGTATTTT.

This clone was observed once. The J gene is TRBJ1-5, the V gene TRBV27, with D perhaps TRBD1 (6 bases). Germline V gene data show CDR1 as MNHEY and CDR2 as SMNVEV (reference sequence). This CDR3 comprises 13 residues. The germline V and J ends were trimmed by 7 bases and 9 bases, with 16 bases remaining between them. The chain's CDR3 is CASTVRGGWPQHF. The CDR3 DNA reads TGTGCCAGCACCGTGAGGGGGGGATGGCCCCAGCATTTT.

This clone is classed as large. The rearrangement uses TRBV10-3 and TRBJ2-3; TRBD2 matches 11 bases. This CDR3 spans 16 amino acids. The germline CDR1 and CDR2 sequences are ENHRY and SYGVKD. The ends lost 6 bases at V and 5 bases at J; junction bases unmatched: 10. This CDR3 is CAIRSPSGGQKDTQYF. The CDR3 DNA is TGTGCCATCAGAAGCCCTAGCGGGGGGCAAAAAGATACGCAGTATTTT.

V usage is TRBV19 and J usage is TRBJ2-1; TRBD2 might be the D (6 bases). Between the trimmed V and J ends, which lost 6 bases and 3 bases, there was a span of 15 bases. Germline values: CDR1 LNHDA, CDR2 SQIVND (reference sequence). The CDR3 runs to 15 residues. CDR3 DNA sequence: TGTGCCAGTAGCCCCTGGACTACAATCTACAATGAGCAGTTCTTC. It specifies CASSPWTTIYNEQFF.

The rearrangement links TRBV19 to TRBJ2-2; D is perhaps TRBD2 (6 bases). In germline, CDR1 is LNHDA, CDR2 SQIVND (reference sequence). V shed 3 bases and J shed 2 bases, with 10 bases lying between them. There are 15 residues in the CDR3. The CDR3 DNA reads as TGTGCCAGTAGTATTTGGGACTCCAACACCGGGGAGCTGTTTTTT. Protein product: CASSIWDSNTGELFF.

The chain joins TRBV28 to TRBJ2-7; 7 positions match TRBD1. CDR1 and CDR2 (germline): MDHEN, SYDVKM. With 11 bases clipped from V and 3 bases from J, the junction kept 7 bases outside the gene matches. The CDR3 extends over 12 amino acids. The CDR3 DNA is TGTGCCTCACAGGGGACCTACTACGAGCAGTACTTC. Translated, it gives CASQGTYYEQYF. Complete variable domain (other parts from reference TRBV28 and TRBJ2-7): DVKVTQSSRYLVKRTGEKVFLECVQDMDHENMFWYRQDPGLGLRLIYFSYDVKMKEKGDIPEGYSVSREKKERFSLILESASTNQTSMYLCASQGTYYEQYFGPGTRLTVT.

The J gene is TRBJ2-1, the V gene TRBV4-3; 8 positions match TRBD2. The CDR3 runs 15 residues. Trimming cost V 1 base and J 4 bases; bases outside gene matches: 3. Germline V lookup: CDR1 LGHNA, CDR2 YSLEER. The DNA for the CDR3 is TGCGCCAGCAGCCAAGGGGGCGGGAGGTACAATGAGCAGTTCTTC. Encoded protein: CASSQGGGRYNEQFF.

The genes are TRBV5-2 and TRBJ2-7; TRBD1 was called by the table and not checked on the DNA. TRBV5-2 is a pseudogene locus. The CDR3 loop spans 15 amino acids. As DNA, the CDR3 is TGCGCCAGCAGCCAAGAATCTTTCAGTGGGCACGAGCAGTACTTC. Its translation: CASSQESFSGHEQYF.

V is TRBV7-9 and J is TRBJ2-7; 7 bases map to TRBD2. The trim removed 5 bases at V and 2 bases at J, leaving 6 bases unmatched. The germline gives CDR1 SEHNR, CDR2 FQNEAQ (reference sequence). The CDR3 consists of 14 residues. This CDR3 reads CASSLSGPTYEQYF. The DNA for the CDR3 is TGTGCCAGCAGCCTTAGCGGGCCGACCTACGAGCAGTACTTC.

This chain joins TRBV19 and TRBJ1-2; D unclear. CDR1 and CDR2 (germline): LNHDA, SQIVND (reference sequence). The length of the CDR3 is 13 residues. V lost 4 bases to trimming and J lost 2 bases, with 8 bases between them. CDR3 bases: TGTGCCAGTAGTAAAGGGAGGAACTATGGCTACACCTTC. Amino acid sequence: CASSKGRNYGYTF.

The gene calls are TRBV6-4 and TRBJ2-1; D is perhaps TRBD1 (5 bases). The length of the CDR3 is 13 residues. CDR1 is MRHNA and CDR2 is SNTAGT in the germline V gene. V shed 4 bases and J shed 6 bases, with 10 bases lying between them. The CDR3 sequence is CASSVQGGNEQFF. Written as DNA, the CDR3 is TGTGCCAGCAGTGTCCAGGGTGGCAATGAGCAGTTCTTC.

The V and J genes are TRBV18 and TRBJ2-5; D remains ambiguous. There are 11 residues in the CDR3. Germline V gives CDR1 KGHSH, CDR2 LQKENI. V dropped 2 bases and J dropped 3 bases, with 1 base sitting between them. CDR3 nucleotides: TGTGCCAGCTCACCAGAAGAGACCCAGTACTTC. Translation: CASSPEETQYF.

This clone has just a few counts. The chain carries TRBV4-1 and TRBJ2-7, with 7 bases aligning to TRBD1. The CDR3 sequence is 16 residues long. CDR1 and CDR2 (germline): MGHRA, YSYEKL. The trim removed 3 bases at V and 3 bases at J, leaving 11 bases unmatched. The DNA of the CDR3 is TGCGCCAGCAGCCAGGCGGACTCGGGACAGCTCTACGAGCAGTACTTC. Translating gives CASSQADSGQLYEQYF.

V gene TRBV28 combines with J gene TRBJ1-2, with D possibly matching TRBD1 (5 bases). V was cut by 5 bases and J by 1 base, with 8 bases left in between. This CDR3 region has 13 residues. Germline CDR1 reads MDHEN; CDR2 reads SYDVKM. The CDR3 here is CASSPRVNYGYTF. The CDR3 coding sequence is TGTGCCAGCAGTCCCAGGGTTAACTATGGCTACACCTTC.

This sequence joins TRBV5-1 and TRBJ2-5; the match to TRBD1 covers 10 bases. Judging by the DNA end, TRBJ2-7 fits better; the J call may be wrong. CDR3 size: 14 residues. Germline values: CDR1 SGHRS, CDR2 YFSETQ. The CDR3 sequence is CASSPPGTGDEQYF. The CDR3 nucleotides are TGCGCCAGCAGCCCGCCCGGGACAGGGGACGAGCAGTACTTC.

V is TRBV19 and J is TRBJ2-1; D unresolved. Germline V CDR1 and CDR2: LNHDA, SQIVND (reference sequence). The CDR3 contains 14 residues. The V and J ends lost 1 base and 6 bases respectively, with 10 bases between them. CDR3 protein: CASSIGSGSNEQFF. The CDR3 DNA is TGTGCCAGTAGTATAGGTTCAGGATCCAATGAGCAGTTCTTC.

The chain is built from TRBV2 and TRBJ1-1, with 8 bases aligning to TRBD1. CDR1 and CDR2 (germline): SNHLY, FYNNEI. The V gene end was trimmed by 6 bases and the J gene end by 4 bases; junction bases not matched to a gene: 7. CDR3 size: 14 residues. The chain's CDR3 is CASRPGQGVTEAFF. Written as DNA, the CDR3 is TGTGCCAGCAGACCCGGACAGGGTGTCACTGAAGCTTTCTTT.

This chain links TRBV9 with TRBJ1-6, with a weak D call TRBD1 (5 bases). Trimming took 4 bases from V and 0 from J, leaving 14 bases between them. CDR3 length equals 17 residues. Germline V gene lookup returns CDR1 SGDLS and CDR2 YYNGEE. The CDR3 loop is CASSLDSGSSYNSPLHF. The CDR3 DNA sequence: TGTGCCAGCAGCCTCGACAGTGGGAGCTCCTATAATTCACCCCTCCACTTT.

The J gene is TRBJ1-2, the V gene TRBV5-1; 7 nucleotides match TRBD1. The germline V gene encodes CDR1 SGHRS and CDR2 YFSETQ. Losses at the gene ends were 2 bases for V and 3 bases for J; bases not matched to a gene: 1. This CDR3 comprises 13 residues. CDR3 sequence reads: CASSFDRDYGYTF. CDR3 DNA: TGCGCCAGCAGCTTTGACAGGGACTATGGCTACACCTTC. Full variable domain (outside the CDR3, taken from reference TRBV5-1 and TRBJ1-2): KAGVTQTPRYLIKTRGQQVTLSCSPISGHRSVSWYQQTPGQGLQFLFEYFSETQRNKGNFPGRFSGRQFSNSRSEMNVSTLELGDSALYLCASSFDRDYGYTFGSGTRLTVV.

The genes are TRBV14 and TRBJ2-5; 10 bases match TRBD1. The germline gives CDR1 SGHDN, CDR2 FVKESK. The CDR3 contains 16 residues. The V and J ends lost 1 base and 5 bases, in that order; junction bases with no gene match: 7. The CDR3 loop reads CASSQGRGQGDETQYF. The CDR3 DNA reads as TGTGCCAGCAGCCAAGGGAGAGGACAGGGGGACGAGACCCAGTACTTC.